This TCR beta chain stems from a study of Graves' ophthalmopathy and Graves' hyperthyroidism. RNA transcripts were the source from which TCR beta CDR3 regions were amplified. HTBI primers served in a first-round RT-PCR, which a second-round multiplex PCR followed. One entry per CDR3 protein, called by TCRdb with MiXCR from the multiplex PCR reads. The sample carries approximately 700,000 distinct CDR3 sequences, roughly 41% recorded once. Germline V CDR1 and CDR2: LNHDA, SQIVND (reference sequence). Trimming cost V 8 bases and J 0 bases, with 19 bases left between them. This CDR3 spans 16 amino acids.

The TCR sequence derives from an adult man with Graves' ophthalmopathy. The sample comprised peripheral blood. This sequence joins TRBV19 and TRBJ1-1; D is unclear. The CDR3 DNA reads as TGTGCCAGTGGTCCGAGCCGAGGGCGGATGAACACTGAAGCTTTCTTT. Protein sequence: CASGPSRGRMNTEAFF. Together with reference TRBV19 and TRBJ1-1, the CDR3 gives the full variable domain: DGGITQSPKYLFRKEGQNVTLSCEQNLNHDAMYWYRQDPGQGLRLIYYSQIVNDFQKGDIAEGYSVSREKKESFPLTVTSAQKNPTAFYLCASGPSRGRMNTEAFFGQGTRLTVV.